Presented here are 13 T cell receptor beta chains from one specimen sequenced in a study of blood T cell repertoires in COVID-19. Profiling relied on immunoSEQ multiplex PCR, and the TCRdb table lists in-frame clones only, not all of them. The repertoire holds 100,000 or so clones, with roughly 87% as singletons. Sequenced input: peripheral blood. These receptors were obtained from a woman in her sixties with acute or convalescent COVID-19.

This clone was observed a handful of times. The chain employs TRBV2 and TRBJ1-6; D is unresolved. The V end lost 1 base, the J end lost 7 bases, and 5 bases lay between the germline ends. The CDR3 spans 13 residues. Germline V gene data show CDR1 as SNHLY and CDR2 as FYNNEI. The CDR3 DNA reads TGTGCCAGCAGTGAAGGGCTGAATTCACCCCTCCACTTT. Its translation: CASSEGLNSPLHF.

CDR3 nucleotides: TGTGCCAGCAGCAGAAGCGGGGTCAGCTCCTACAATGAGCAGTTCTTC. It translates to CASSRSGVSSYNEQFF. The J gene is TRBJ2-1, the V gene TRBV7-8, with 7 bases that match TRBD2. The V and J ends lost 5 bases and 0 bases, in that order; junction bases with no gene match: 7. Germline assignment: CDR1 SGHVS and CDR2 FQNEAQ. There are 16 residues in the CDR3.

J is TRBJ1-2 and V is TRBV5-1, with TRBD1 as a possible D gene (6 bases). The CDR3 runs to 16 residues. Germline-derived CDR1 and CDR2 are SGHRS and YFSETQ. Trimming took 0 bases from V and 5 from J, leaving 17 bases between them. CDR3 nucleotide sequence: TGCGCCAGCAGCTTGGTAGCCGAGACAGGCGGGTATGGCTACACCTTC. This codes for CASSLVAETGGYGYTF.

The CDR3 region is CASSLRLTDTDTQYF. In DNA, the CDR3 is TGCGCCAGCAGCCTACGACTCACCGATACTGATACGCAGTATTTT. The chain carries TRBV5-1 and TRBJ2-3; D not certain. The CDR3 contains 15 residues. The germline CDR1 and CDR2 sequences are SGHRS and YFSETQ. The V and J ends lost 4 bases and 6 bases respectively, with 18 bases between them.

This clone was counted between two and nine times. CDR3 residues: CASSQARATNEKLFF. CDR3 DNA: TGTGCCAGCAGCCAAGCCCGAGCAACTAATGAAAAACTGTTTTTT. The genes are TRBV3-1 (or the pseudogene TRBV3-2) and TRBJ1-4; D is unclear. Germline V gene lookup returns CDR1 LGHDT and CDR2 YNNKEL (reference sequence). The CDR3 runs to 15 residues. V was trimmed by 1 base and J by 0 bases, leaving 6 bases between them.

The rearrangement links TRBV6-5 to TRBJ1-4; 7 bases align to TRBD1. This CDR3 is 14 amino acids long. V trimming: 5 bases; J trimming: 5 bases; junction bases outside the gene matches: 5. CDR1 is MNHEY, CDR2 SVGAGI, per germline. The CDR3 DNA reads as TGTGCCAGCAGTCTAGACAGGGTAAATGAAAAACTGTTTTTT. Amino acid sequence: CASSLDRVNEKLFF.

V gene TRBV3-1 (or the pseudogene TRBV3-2) combines with J gene TRBJ2-1; 10 bases are a match to TRBD2. Losses at the gene ends were 1 base for V and 13 bases for J; bases not matched to a gene: 1. The germline gives CDR1 LGHDT, CDR2 YNNKEL (reference sequence). The CDR3 spans 12 residues. The CDR3 loop is CASSQASGSQFF. The CDR3 DNA reads as TGTGCCAGCAGCCAAGCTAGCGGGAGTCAGTTCTTC.

This chain joins TRBV6-5 and TRBJ2-1, with TRBD2 as a possible D gene (6 bases). The germline V gene has CDR1 MNHEY and CDR2 SVGAGI. This CDR3 has 14 residues. V was clipped by 8 bases and J by 7 bases, with 18 bases between them. CDR3 loop: CASSVGLAPNEQFF. In nucleotides, the CDR3 is TGTGCCAGCTCCGTTGGGCTAGCGCCGAATGAGCAGTTCTTC.

The sample holds one count of this clone. This sequence joins TRBV10-3 and TRBJ2-2; the match to TRBD2 covers 10 bases. CDR1 is ENHRY and CDR2 is SYGVKD in the germline V gene. V was pared by 3 bases and J by 6 bases, with 1 base of the junction left unmatched. The CDR3 length is 14 residues. DNA for the CDR3: TGTGCCATCAGTGATAGCGGGAGGTCCGGGGAGCTGTTTTTT. Translated, it gives CAISDSGRSGELFF.

The V call is TRBV28, the J call TRBJ2-1; a weak D match, TRBD2 (5 bases). This CDR3 has 15 amino acids. Germline loops: CDR1 MDHEN, CDR2 SYDVKM. With 1 base removed from V and 9 bases from J, the gap between germline ends came to 16 bases. The CDR3 spells CASSLLRGSRGEQFF. CDR3 bases: TGTGCCAGCAGTTTATTAAGAGGGAGTCGGGGTGAGCAGTTCTTC. The complete variable domain, with remaining parts taken from reference TRBV28 and TRBJ2-1, reads DVKVTQSSRYLVKRTGEKVFLECVQDMDHENMFWYRQDPGLGLRLIYFSYDVKMKEKGDIPEGYSVSREKKERFSLILESASTNQTSMYLCASSLLRGSRGEQFFGPGTRLTVL.

CDR3 DNA sequence: TGCGCCAGCAGCGAGGACAGAGCTAACTATGGCTACACCTTC. This sequence encodes CASSEDRANYGYTF. The chain uses TRBV5-1 and TRBJ1-2; weak D call: TRBD1 (6 bases). The germline V gene encodes CDR1 SGHRS and CDR2 YFSETQ. The CDR3 extends over 14 amino acids. V lost 4 bases, J lost 0 bases, and 10 bases lay in between.

The chain carries TRBV19 and TRBJ1-1, with D perhaps matching TRBD1 (5 bases). Trimming removed 1 base from V and 1 base from J, with 7 bases in between. The CDR3 is made up of 14 amino acids. Germline V gene lookup returns CDR1 LNHDA and CDR2 SQIVND (reference sequence). The CDR3 region is CASSIGTRNTEAFF. DNA for the CDR3: TGTGCCAGTAGTATAGGGACAAGGAACACTGAAGCTTTCTTT.

This chain uses TRBV5-1 with TRBJ2-1; 7 bases map to TRBD2. Germline V lookup: CDR1 SGHRS, CDR2 YFSETQ. This CDR3 spans 12 amino acids. J lost 7 bases, V lost 3 bases, and 1 base had no gene match. This CDR3 is CASSWEGNEQFF. The DNA for the CDR3 is TGCGCCAGCAGCTGGGAGGGGAATGAGCAGTTCTTC.